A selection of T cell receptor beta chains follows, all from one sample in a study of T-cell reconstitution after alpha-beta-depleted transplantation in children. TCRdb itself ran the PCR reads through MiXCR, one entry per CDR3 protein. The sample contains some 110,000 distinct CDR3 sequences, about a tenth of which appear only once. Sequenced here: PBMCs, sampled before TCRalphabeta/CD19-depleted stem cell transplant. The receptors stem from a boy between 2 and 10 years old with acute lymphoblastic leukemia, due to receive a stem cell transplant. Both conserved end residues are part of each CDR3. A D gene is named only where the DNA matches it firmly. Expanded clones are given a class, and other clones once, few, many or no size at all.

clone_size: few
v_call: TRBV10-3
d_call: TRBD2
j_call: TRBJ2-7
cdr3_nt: TGTGCCATCAAACGACTAGCGGGAGGTCGCGAGCAGTACTTC
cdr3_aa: CAIKRLAGGREQYF

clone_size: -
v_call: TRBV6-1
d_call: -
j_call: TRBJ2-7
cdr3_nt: TGTGCCAGCAGTGTCCTAAAAAAACCGTCGGGTGAGCAGTACTTC
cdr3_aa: CASSVLKKPSGEQYF

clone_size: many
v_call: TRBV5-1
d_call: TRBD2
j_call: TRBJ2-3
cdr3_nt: TGCGCCAGCAGCGGGGAGCAGCGACTAGCGGGAGGCCCACGAGGAGATACGCAGTATTTT
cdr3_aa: CASSGEQRLAGGPRGDTQYF

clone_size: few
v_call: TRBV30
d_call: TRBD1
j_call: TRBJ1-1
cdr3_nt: TGTGCCTGGGGACAGGTTAATGAAGCTTTCTTT
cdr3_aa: CAWGQVNEAFF

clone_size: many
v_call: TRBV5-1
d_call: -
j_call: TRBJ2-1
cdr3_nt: TGCGCCAGCAGTCAAACCGGGAGCCGGAACTATAATGAGCAGTTCTTC
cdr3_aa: CASSQTGSRNYNEQFF

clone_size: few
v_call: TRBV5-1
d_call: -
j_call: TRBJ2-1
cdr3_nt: TGCGCCAGCAGGTGGACTACCAACAATGAGCAGTTCTTC
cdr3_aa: CASRWTTNNEQFF

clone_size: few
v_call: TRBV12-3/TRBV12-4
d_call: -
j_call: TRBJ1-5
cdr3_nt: TGTGCCAGCAGCTCCGGTAATCAGCCCCAGCATTTT
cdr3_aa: CASSSGNQPQHF

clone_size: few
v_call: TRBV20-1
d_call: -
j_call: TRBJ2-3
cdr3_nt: TGCAGTGCTAGAGATCGTAGGCTGACGGGAGTAGGCGCGGATACGCAGTATTTT
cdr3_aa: CSARDRRLTGVGADTQYF

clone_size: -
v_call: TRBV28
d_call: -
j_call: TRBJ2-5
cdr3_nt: TGTGCCAGCAGTTTATACCGGGTTCGAGAGACCCAGTACTTC
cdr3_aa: CASSLYRVRETQYF

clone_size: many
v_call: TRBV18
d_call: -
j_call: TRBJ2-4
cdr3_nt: TGTGCCAGCTCACCCCTACAGCGGGAAAACATTCAGTACTTC
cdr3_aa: CASSPLQRENIQYF

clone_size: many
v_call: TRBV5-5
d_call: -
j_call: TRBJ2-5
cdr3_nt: TGTGCCAGCAGGGGCCTTGGAGAGACCCAGTACTTC
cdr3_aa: CASRGLGETQYF

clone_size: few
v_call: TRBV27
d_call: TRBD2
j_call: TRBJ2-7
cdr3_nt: TGTGCCAGCAGTTTATCGGGACTAGCGGTCCCGGGTGAGCAGTACTTC
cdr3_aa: CASSLSGLAVPGEQYF

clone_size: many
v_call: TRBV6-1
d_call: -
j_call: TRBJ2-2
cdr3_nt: TGTGCCAGCAGTGAACACGTAGGGGCGGGGGAGCTGTTTTTT
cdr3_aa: CASSEHVGAGELFF

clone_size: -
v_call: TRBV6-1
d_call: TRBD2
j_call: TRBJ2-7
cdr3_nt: TGTGCCAGCAGTGAAGGGGGACTAGCTCCCTACGAGCAGTACTTC
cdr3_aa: CASSEGGLAPYEQYF

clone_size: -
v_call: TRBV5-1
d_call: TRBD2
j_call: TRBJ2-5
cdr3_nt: TGCGCCAGCAGCTTGGGTTGGGCTAGCGGGACGAGGTACCAAGAGACCCAGTACTTC
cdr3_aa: CASSLGWASGTRYQETQYF

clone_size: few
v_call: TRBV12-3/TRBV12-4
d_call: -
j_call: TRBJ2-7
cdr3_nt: TGTGCCAGCAGTTTAGATGGAGGGCCCTACGAGCAGTACTTC
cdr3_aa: CASSLDGGPYEQYF

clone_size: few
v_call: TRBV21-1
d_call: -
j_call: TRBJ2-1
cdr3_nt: TGTGCCAGCAGCAAAGATCGGGAGGATGCCAGTAATTTTGGCGAGCAGTTCTTC
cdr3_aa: CASSKDREDASNFGEQFF

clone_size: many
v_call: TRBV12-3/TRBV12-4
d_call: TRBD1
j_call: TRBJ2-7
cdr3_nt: TGTGCCAGCAGTCGGACAGGGGTCCACGAGCAGTACTTC
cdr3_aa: CASSRTGVHEQYF

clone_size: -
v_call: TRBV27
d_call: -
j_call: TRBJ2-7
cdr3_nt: TGTGCCAGCAGTTTACGCCACATCTCCTACGAGCAGTACTTC
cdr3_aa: CASSLRHISYEQYF

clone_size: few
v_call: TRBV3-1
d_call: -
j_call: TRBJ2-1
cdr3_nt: TGTGCCAGCAGCCTTCGCATGGGGCAGCAGTTCTTC
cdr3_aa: CASSLRMGQQFF

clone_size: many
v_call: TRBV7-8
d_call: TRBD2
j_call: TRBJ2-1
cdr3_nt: TGTGCCAGCAGCTGGACTAGCGGGAGTTATAATGAGCAGTTCTTC
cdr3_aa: CASSWTSGSYNEQFF

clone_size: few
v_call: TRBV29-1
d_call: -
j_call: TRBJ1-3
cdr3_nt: TGCAGCGTTAACGACCCCAGGGTGCCCGGAAACACCATATATTTT
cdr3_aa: CSVNDPRVPGNTIYF

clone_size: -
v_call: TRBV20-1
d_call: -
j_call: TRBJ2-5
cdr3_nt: TGCAGTGCTAGGAAGGGGTACCAAGAGACCCAGTACTTC
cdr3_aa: CSARKGYQETQYF

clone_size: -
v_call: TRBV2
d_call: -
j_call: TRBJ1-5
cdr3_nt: TGTGCCAGCGGGGGAGGGGGGGGCAATCAGCCCCAGCATTTT
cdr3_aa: CASGGGGGNQPQHF

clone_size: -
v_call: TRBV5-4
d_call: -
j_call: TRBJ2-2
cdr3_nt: TGTGCCAGCAAAGAACGGGGCCCGAGGACCGGGGAGCTGTTTTTT
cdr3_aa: CASKERGPRTGELFF

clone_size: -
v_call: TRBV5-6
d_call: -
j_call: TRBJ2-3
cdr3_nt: TGTGCCAGCACCTGGTGGGGGGCACGCACAGATACGCAGTATTTT
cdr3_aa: CASTWWGARTDTQYF

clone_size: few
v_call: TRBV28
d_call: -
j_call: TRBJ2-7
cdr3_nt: TGTGCCAGCAGTCCCCGGACAGCCTACGAGCAGTACTTC
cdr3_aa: CASSPRTAYEQYF

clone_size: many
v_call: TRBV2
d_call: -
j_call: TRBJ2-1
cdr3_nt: TGTGCCAGCACGCACGCGGCCTATGAGCAGTTCTTC
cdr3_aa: CASTHAAYEQFF